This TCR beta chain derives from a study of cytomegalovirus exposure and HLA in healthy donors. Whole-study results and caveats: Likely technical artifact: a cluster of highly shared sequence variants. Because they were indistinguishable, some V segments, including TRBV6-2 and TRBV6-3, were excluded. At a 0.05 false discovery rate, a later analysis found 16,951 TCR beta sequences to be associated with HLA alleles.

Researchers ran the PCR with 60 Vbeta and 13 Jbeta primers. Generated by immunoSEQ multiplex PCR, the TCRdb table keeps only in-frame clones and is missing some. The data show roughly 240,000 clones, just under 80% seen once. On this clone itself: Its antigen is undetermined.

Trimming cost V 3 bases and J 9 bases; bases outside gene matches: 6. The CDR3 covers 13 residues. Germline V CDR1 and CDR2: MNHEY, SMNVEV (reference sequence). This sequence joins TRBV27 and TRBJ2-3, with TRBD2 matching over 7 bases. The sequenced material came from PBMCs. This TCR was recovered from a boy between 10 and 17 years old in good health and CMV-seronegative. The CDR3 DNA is TGTGCCAGCAGTTTGAGGGAGGGTATGACGCAGTATTTT. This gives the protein CASSLREGMTQYF.